This is a list of T cell receptor beta chains from one sample in a study of blood T cells in healthy people across ages. From the 5' RACE reads, TCRdb called clonotypes with MiXCR, one entry per CDR3 protein. The table includes some 1.1 million distinct CDR3 sequences, 30% to 40% detected once. Material: blood. These TCRs come from a man aged 18 to 35 in good health. Each CDR3 is given with its conserved first and last residue. A D gene is named only where the DNA matches it firmly.

length,D,J,V,CDR3
13,TRBD2,TRBJ2-1,TRBV6-2/TRBV6-3,CAGRGGVHNEQFF
12,.,TRBJ1-2,TRBV20-1,CSAPFQGNGYTF
14,.,TRBJ1-6,TRBV4-3,CASSQGLGVSPLHF
14,TRBD2,TRBJ2-1,TRBV27,CASSRTSEYNEQFF
13,.,TRBJ2-1,TRBV29-1,CSVEVAIGNEQFF
14,.,TRBJ1-1,TRBV6-6,CASRERSGTGEAFF
15,.,TRBJ2-6,TRBV11-2,CASSFDRSGANVLTF
15,.,TRBJ1-5,TRBV7-8,CASSPDRHSNQPRHF
14,TRBD1,TRBJ1-2,TRBV7-6,CASSKTGGHEGCTF
15,.,TRBJ2-2,TRBV6-1,CASSEDRDYTGELFF
15,.,TRBJ2-3,TRBV20-1,CSAPDRRGVTDTQYF
19,.,TRBJ1-1,TRBV6-5,CASSHQGREGSPMNTEAFF
12,TRBD2,TRBJ2-1,TRBV29-1,CSVAGGSREQFF
13,.,TRBJ2-3,TRBV6-2/TRBV6-3,CASSNILGDTQYF
13,.,TRBJ1-2,TRBV29-1,CSVGEGRIYGYTF
13,.,TRBJ2-5,TRBV10-3,CAISGGIQETQYF
14,TRBD1,TRBJ2-3,TRBV20-1,CSARGTGQADTQYF
15,.,TRBJ1-5,TRBV20-1,CSARDLGGSNQPQHF
12,.,TRBJ2-1,TRBV7-2,CASSLGLGEQFF
14,TRBD1,TRBJ2-7,TRBV12-3/TRBV12-4,CASSSRTGTYEQYF
16,.,TRBJ2-3,TRBV12-3/TRBV12-4,CASRLTVAQITDTQYF
14,.,TRBJ1-1,TRBV7-3,CASSLPTTITEAFF
13,.,TRBJ2-3,TRBV19,CTSSYPGTDTQYF
12,.,TRBJ2-6,TRBV5-1,CASSGQANVLTF
14,.,TRBJ2-1,TRBV20-1,CSADTGSSYNEQFF
15,TRBD1,TRBJ1-5,TRBV6-5,CASSYKGQGNQPQHF